The present entry profiles one T cell receptor beta chain with its context. The antigen remains unidentified. The V and J ends lost 0 bases and 4 bases respectively, with 13 bases between them. Germline V gene lookup returns CDR1 ENHRY and CDR2 SYGVKD. This CDR3 contains 16 residues. The data were produced by immunoSEQ multiplex PCR, yet TCRdb's version contains in-frame clones alone and is incomplete. Among 25,000 to 30,000 clones listed, roughly 80% were seen once. These data are taken from a study of memory CD4+ T cells and cytomegalovirus serostatus. Across the whole study: Of the healthy Belgian adults, 9 were CMV seropositive and around 22 seronegative. Points from the study as a whole: A US-trained random forest predicted CMV serostatus with median AUC around 0.91.

Single viable CD3+CD4+CD8-CD45RO+ cells were sorted as the memory CD4+ T cells. After thawing, CD4+ T cells were positively selected. The rearrangement links TRBV10-3 to TRBJ1-5; D remains unclear. The receptor's source is an adult in good health and CMV-seronegative. The specimen sequenced was memory CD4+ T cells from blood. Written as DNA, the CDR3 is TGTGCCATCAGTGAGTCTGCGAGGGCGGTAAATCAGCCCCAGCATTTT. It yields the protein CAISESARAVNQPQHF.